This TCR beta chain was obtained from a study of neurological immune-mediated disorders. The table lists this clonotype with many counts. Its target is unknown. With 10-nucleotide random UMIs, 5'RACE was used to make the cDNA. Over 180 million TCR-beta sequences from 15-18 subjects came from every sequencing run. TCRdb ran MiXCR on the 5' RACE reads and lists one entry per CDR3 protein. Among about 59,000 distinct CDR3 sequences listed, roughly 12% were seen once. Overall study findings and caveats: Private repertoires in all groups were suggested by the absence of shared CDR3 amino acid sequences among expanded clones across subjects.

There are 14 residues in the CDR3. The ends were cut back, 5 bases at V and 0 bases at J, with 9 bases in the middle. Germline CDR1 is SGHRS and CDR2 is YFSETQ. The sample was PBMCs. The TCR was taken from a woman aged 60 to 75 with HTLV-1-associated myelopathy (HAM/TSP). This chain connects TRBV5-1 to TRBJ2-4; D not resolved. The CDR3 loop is CASSPAGAKNIQYF. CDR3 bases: TGCGCCAGCAGTCCCGCCGGAGCCAAAAACATTCAGTACTTC.